This T cell receptor (beta chain) was sequenced for a study of CXCR3-negative and CXCR3-positive naive CD8 T cells. Study background: Approximately 130 million TRB reads were obtained overall (about 1.5 +/- 0.3 million per library).

The TRB cDNA libraries were prepared by 5' RACE with UMI labels. With the 5' RACE reads reprocessed, TCRdb shows one record per CDR3 protein and no DNA. In all, the sample yields 60,000 or so distinct CDR3 sequences. Sample: memory CD8+ T cells from blood. The receptor was derived from a human donor in good health. Some clones in this sample may be carry-over from other donors' samples.

This CDR3 reads CSTLDPPTDTQYF. The gene calls are TRBV29-1 and TRBJ2-3. The CDR3 length is 13 residues. The germline V gene has CDR1 SQVTM and CDR2 ANQGSEA.